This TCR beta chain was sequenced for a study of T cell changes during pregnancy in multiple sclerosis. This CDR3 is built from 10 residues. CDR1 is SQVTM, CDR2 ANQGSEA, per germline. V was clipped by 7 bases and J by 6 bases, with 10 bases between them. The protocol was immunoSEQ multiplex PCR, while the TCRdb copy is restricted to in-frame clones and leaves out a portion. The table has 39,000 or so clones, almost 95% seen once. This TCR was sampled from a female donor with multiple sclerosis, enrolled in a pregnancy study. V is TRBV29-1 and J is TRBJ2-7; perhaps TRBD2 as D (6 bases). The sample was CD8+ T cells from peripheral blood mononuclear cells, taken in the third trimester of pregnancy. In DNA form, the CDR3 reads TGCAGCGGGGGGGAACGCGAGCAGTACTTC. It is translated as CSGGEREQYF.